The 8 T cell receptor beta chains below come from one sample, sequenced in a study of molecular identifiers for immune sequencing clone quantification. TCRdb redid the calling of the PCR reads with MiXCR, one entry per CDR3 protein. The sample records about 320,000 distinct CDR3 sequences, about a fifth being singletons. The sample taken for sequencing was naive CD8+ T cells from blood, with Jurkat cell RNA spiked in. Stated subset: FACS-sorted CD8+CD4-CCR7+CD45RA+ naive T cells. All receptors come from a human donor in good health. Some libraries in this study had Jurkat cell RNA spiked in.

Regarding this clonotype: This may arise from a read error, as a much more abundant clone is one base away. The gene calls are TRBV19 and TRBJ2-1; 8 bases match TRBD1. After removal of 4 bases from V and 8 bases from J, the junction contained 10 bases not matched to a gene. The CDR3 extends over 15 amino acids. Looked up from germline, CDR1 is LNHDA and CDR2 is SQIVND (reference sequence). CDR3 in DNA: TGTGCCAGTAGTACCTTGGCAGGGGGCCTGGATGAGCAGTTCTTC. Translated: CASSTLAGGLDEQFF.

As to this clonotype: Being one base from a much bigger clone, this may be a read error. This sequence joins TRBV6-1 and TRBJ2-3; 8 bases fit TRBD1. The CDR3 contains 17 residues. Germline V lookup: CDR1 MNHNS, CDR2 SASEGT. V lost 0 bases to trimming and J lost 3 bases; unmatched junction nucleotides: 8. The CDR3 loop is CASSEAWAGGLTDTQYF. The CDR3 bases are TGTGCCAGCAGTGAAGCATGGGCAGGGGGCTTGACAGATACGCAGTATTTT.

This clonotype was detected many times. The chain recombines TRBV5-6 with TRBJ2-2; TRBD2 is a possible D gene (6 bases). V was pared by 2 bases and J by 0 bases, with 11 bases between. The germline V gene has CDR1 SGHDT and CDR2 YYEEEE. CDR3 length equals 16 residues. Here the CDR3 reads CASSFGGVANTGELFF. As DNA, the CDR3 is TGTGCCAGCAGCTTCGGGGGAGTTGCGAACACCGGGGAGCTGTTTTTT.

This clonotype was seen ten or more times. This chain connects TRBV11-2 to TRBJ2-5; D not resolved. CDR1 and CDR2 (germline): SGHAT, FQNNGV. V dropped 1 base and J dropped 0 bases, with 6 bases sitting between them. CDR3 length: 14 residues. CDR3 coding DNA: TGTGCCAGCAGCTTAGCAGAATACCAAGAGACCCAGTACTTC. This sequence encodes CASSLAEYQETQYF.

V gene TRBV27 combines with J gene TRBJ2-4; D might be TRBD1 or TRBD2, each matching 5 bases. Trimming cost V 2 bases and J 0 bases, with 11 bases left between them. There are 16 residues in the CDR3. Germline assignment: CDR1 MNHEY and CDR2 SMNVEV (reference sequence). The CDR3 DNA follows: TGTGCCAGCAGTTTACCCGGGACCCTAGCCAAAAACATTCAGTACTTC. This encodes CASSLPGTLAKNIQYF.

This clonotype was observed many times. V usage is TRBV30 and J usage is TRBJ2-1, with D unresolved. V was trimmed by 2 bases and J by 5 bases, leaving 7 bases between them. Germline CDR1 reads GTSNPN; CDR2 reads SVGIG (reference sequence). The CDR3 consists of 12 residues. The CDR3 DNA sequence: TGTGCCTGGAGTTTGGGCCACAATGAGCAGTTCTTC. As protein: CAWSLGHNEQFF. The full variable domain, with the rest looked up from reference TRBV30 and TRBJ2-1, is SQTIHQWPATLVQPVGSPLSLECTVEGTSNPNLYWYRQAAGRGLQLLFYSVGIGQISSEVPQNLSASRPQDRQFILSSKKLLLSDSGFYLCAWSLGHNEQFFGPGTRLTVL.

This clonotype was observed a handful of times. This chain uses TRBV20-1 with TRBJ2-1, with 11 bases matching TRBD1. This CDR3 region has 14 residues. The trim removed 5 bases at V and 8 bases at J, leaving 8 bases unmatched. The germline V gene has CDR1 DFQATT and CDR2 SNEGSKA (reference sequence). This CDR3 reads CSAFRDRGTDEQFF. CDR3 DNA sequence: TGCAGTGCTTTCCGGGACAGGGGGACGGATGAGCAGTTCTTC.

At least ten counts were recorded for this clonotype. This chain connects TRBV2 to TRBJ2-1; unclear D gene. Germline CDR1 SNHLY, CDR2 FYNNEI. V was shortened by 7 bases and J by 9 bases, with 13 bases between the two germline ends. The CDR3 is 12 amino acids. CDR3 protein: CASTRNPAEQFF. For the CDR3, the DNA is TGTGCCAGCACCCGCAACCCGGCTGAGCAGTTCTTC.